This T cell receptor beta chain was identified during a study of blood T cell repertoires in COVID-19. Across the study: Samples representing acute and convalescent COVID-19 were sourced from the United States, Italy and Spain. Nucleic acid was either cDNA or gDNA, and it came from T cells, B-cell-depleted T cells, or PBMCs.

V lost 0 bases, J lost 2 bases, and 14 bases lay in between. Germline CDR1 reads SGHRS; CDR2 reads YFSETQ. This CDR3 has 16 amino acids. Followed longitudinally, the Seattle patients had been enrolled during active infection. Authors' analysis steps: Amplifying reference gene primers gave estimates of nucleated cell counts. Profiling relied on immunoSEQ multiplex PCR, and the TCRdb table lists in-frame clones only, not all of them. V, J and clone size were drawn from that table, and D and trimming were deduced from the DNA. The sample yields fewer than 700,000 clones, around 90% seen once. V gene TRBV5-1 combines with J gene TRBJ1-2; the D is unclear. The TCR originated in a woman between 50 and 59 years old with COVID-19, enrolled during active disease. Sequenced: peripheral blood. This CDR3 is CASSLAGPGRNYGYTF. For the CDR3, the DNA is TGCGCCAGCAGCTTGGCCGGCCCGGGAAGAAACTATGGCTACACCTTC.